This record covers a single T cell receptor (beta chain). Its antigen is as yet unknown. The sample is drawn from a study of sequential checkpoint blockade in melanoma. The V gene's germline CDR1 is LNHDA and CDR2 SQIVND (reference sequence). The CDR3 is 14 amino acids. Trimming stripped 8 bases from V and 2 bases from J, with 13 bases between. General observations from the study: PD-L1 staining and CD8+ counts, not mutational load, tracked tumor T-cell clonality.

Treatment reported: randomized to nivolumab then ipilimumab (arm A) or the reverse (arm B). Data came from immunoSEQ multiplex PCR; TCRdb stores just in-frame clones and leaves some out. The data show about 22,000 clones, 25% to 35% seen once. The sequence was obtained from a human donor with melanoma. V gene TRBV19 combines with J gene TRBJ1-3, with D possibly matching TRBD1 (5 bases). The sequences come from tumor tissue (inferred from file names), collected from a patient given nivolumab and ipilimumab in sequence. The CDR3 loop reads CASARAGPGNTIYF. CDR3 in DNA: TGTGCCAGTGCGAGAGCAGGGCCTGGAAACACCATATATTTT.